This is a list of T cell receptor beta chains from one sample in a study of blood T cells in healthy people across ages. TCRdb recomputed calls from the 5' RACE reads with MiXCR, one row per CDR3 protein. This sample has some 1,800,000 distinct CDR3 sequences, with more than 35% found just once. Sequenced sample: blood. These receptors were obtained from a human donor in good health. Each CDR3 is given with its conserved first and last residue. A D gene is named only where the DNA matches it firmly. For some rows the clone size is stated as once, few or many, or as a class when expanded; others skip it.

J gene | V gene | D gene | clone size | CDR3 protein | CDR3 DNA
TRBJ1-1 | TRBV7-9 | TRBD1 | . | CASSPRQGLSMNAEAFF | TGTGCCAGCAGCCCCAGACAGGGTTTATCCATGAACGCTGAAGCTTTCTTT
TRBJ2-7 | TRBV27 | TRBD2 | . | CASSLSLGSGGAYEQYF | TGTGCCAGCAGTTTATCGCTTGGGAGCGGGGGAGCCTACGAGCAGTACTTC
TRBJ2-7 | TRBV4-3 | . | . | CASSQLLGRGRVYEQYF | TGCGCCAGCAGCCAACTGTTGGGTCGGGGGCGAGTCTACGAGCAGTACTTC
TRBJ2-1 | TRBV12-5 | . | . | CASGRGTTYEQFF | TGTGCTAGTGGTAGGGGGACCACCTATGAGCAGTTCTTC
TRBJ1-5 | TRBV7-8 | . | . | CASRPGVGQPQHF | TGTGCCAGCAGACCAGGGGTTGGGCAGCCCCAGCATTTT
TRBJ1-3 | TRBV4-3 | . | . | CASSLYSPGTSTGNTIYF | TGCGCCAGCAGCCTATACTCACCGGGAACATCGACTGGAAACACCATATATTTT
TRBJ2-1 | TRBV11-2 | . | . | CASSEIDTAYNEQFF | TGTGCCAGCAGCGAAATAGACACTGCCTACAATGAGCAGTTCTTC
TRBJ2-1 | TRBV5-1 | TRBD1 | . | CASALQGEPSSYEQFF | TGCGCCAGCGCCCTACAGGGGGAACCAAGCTCCTACGAGCAGTTCTTC
TRBJ2-1 | TRBV20-1 | TRBD1 | . | CSAANRGPSSEQFF | TGCAGTGCTGCAAACAGGGGGCCAAGCTCGGAGCAGTTCTTC
TRBJ2-5 | TRBV12-3/TRBV12-4 | TRBD2 | few | CASSFGSGEGQYF | TGTGCCAGCAGCTTTGGGAGCGGGGAGGGCCAGTACTTC
TRBJ1-5 | TRBV11-1 | . | . | CASSLEQSGTDQPQHF | TGTGCCAGCAGCTTGGAACAATCAGGGACGGATCAGCCCCAGCATTTT
TRBJ2-3 | TRBV5-1 | . | few | CASSLMDSTDTQYF | TGCGCCAGCAGCTTAATGGACAGCACAGATACGCAGTATTTT
TRBJ2-5 | TRBV2 | TRBD1 | . | CASTGQGTETQYF | TGTGCCAGCACCGGACAGGGAACGGAGACCCAGTACTTC
TRBJ2-1 | TRBV6-5 | TRBD1 | . | CASSYTGTGSNEQFF | TGTGCCAGCAGTTACACCGGGACAGGGTCGAATGAGCAGTTCTTC
TRBJ2-5 | TRBV13 | TRBD2 | . | CASSLRGLAGGASETQYF | TGTGCCAGCAGCTTAAGGGGACTAGCGGGGGGAGCTTCAGAGACCCAGTACTTC
TRBJ1-1 | TRBV7-9 | TRBD1 | . | CASSPTGAQDAFF | TGTGCCAGCAGCCCTACAGGGGCCCAGGACGCTTTCTTT
TRBJ2-7 | TRBV7-6 | TRBD1 | . | CASRQGQGTEQYF | TGTGCCAGCAGACAAGGACAGGGGACCGAGCAGTACTTC
TRBJ2-3 | TRBV5-1 | . | . | CASSLGQLGDTQYF | TGTGCCAGCAGCTTGGGCCAGTTAGGAGATACGCAGTATTTT
TRBJ1-2 | TRBV7-2 | TRBD1 | . | CASSVTGANGYTF | TGTGCCAGCAGCGTGACAGGGGCGAATGGCTACACCTTC
TRBJ1-2 | TRBV29-1 | . | few | CSVGTNFHYGYTF | TGCAGCGTCGGGACCAACTTTCACTATGGCTACACCTTC
TRBJ2-3 | TRBV29-1 | . | . | CSVRTLITDTQYF | TGCAGCGTCCGGACTCTTATTACAGATACGCAGTATTTT
TRBJ2-7 | TRBV20-1 | . | . | CSARAGAITYEQYF | TGCAGTGCTAGGGCGGGGGCCATCACTTACGAGCAGTACTTC
TRBJ1-2 | TRBV7-2 | . | few | CASSFRQAWDGYTF | TGTGCCAGCAGCTTCCGACAGGCCTGGGATGGCTACACCTTC
TRBJ2-6 | TRBV20-1 | . | few | CSADGAPGANVLTF | TGCAGTGCTGATGGTGCACCTGGGGCCAACGTCCTGACTTTC
TRBJ2-5 | TRBV18 | . | . | CASSPYDGSETQYF | TGTGCCAGCTCACCATATGACGGGTCGGAGACCCAGTACTTC
TRBJ2-1 | TRBV29-1 | . | many | CSVDRQGNEQFF | TGCAGCGTTGATCGGCAGGGGAATGAGCAGTTCTTC
TRBJ1-4 | TRBV12-3/TRBV12-4 | . | few | CTSSLKGTTNEKLFF | TGTACCAGCAGTTTAAAAGGGACAACTAATGAAAAACTGTTTTTT
TRBJ2-7 | TRBV20-1 | . | few | CSASLEPYEQYF | TGCAGTGCCTCCCTGGAGCCCTACGAGCAGTACTTC
TRBJ1-5 | TRBV12-3/TRBV12-4 | . | few | CASSSGPFGNQPQHF | TGTGCCAGCAGTTCGGGCCCCTTTGGCAATCAGCCCCAGCATTTT
TRBJ2-1 | TRBV20-1 | . | few | CSARGLSGVNEQFF | TGCAGTGCTAGAGGGTTGTCGGGGGTCAATGAGCAGTTCTTC
TRBJ2-2 | TRBV7-2 | . | . | CASSPSGGRVTGELFF | TGTGCCAGCAGCCCATCAGGGGGGCGCGTCACCGGGGAGCTGTTTTTT
TRBJ2-3 | TRBV11-3 | TRBD1 | . | CASSPRSGTGRGDTQYF | TGTGCCAGCAGCCCCCGTAGTGGGACAGGGAGAGGGGATACGCAGTATTTT
TRBJ2-3 | TRBV2 | . | . | CASSEGAESDMQYF | TGTGCCAGCAGTGAGGGAGCGGAATCAGATATGCAGTATTTT
TRBJ1-6 | TRBV12-3/TRBV12-4 | . | . | CASSPSYSPLHF | TGTGCCAGCAGTCCCAGCTATTCACCCCTCCACTTT
TRBJ2-1 | TRBV20-1 | TRBD1 | . | CSATGTGSYNEQFF | TGCAGTGCTACAGGGACAGGGTCCTACAATGAGCAGTTCTTC
TRBJ2-7 | TRBV14 | . | . | CASRPGQEYEQYF | TGTGCCAGCAGACCGGGACAAGAATACGAGCAGTACTTC
TRBJ2-3 | TRBV20-1 | . | few | CSARVLAIRGYTQYF | TGCAGTGCTAGAGTACTAGCCATCCGAGGATATACGCAGTATTTT
TRBJ2-1 | TRBV29-1 | TRBD2 | few | CSVLAGGLSNEQFF | TGCAGCGTTCTCGCGGGGGGGCTCAGCAATGAGCAGTTCTTC
TRBJ2-7 | TRBV29-1 | . | few | CSVAEGQKFYEQYF | TGCAGCGTTGCGGAAGGACAGAAATTCTACGAGCAGTACTTC
TRBJ1-2 | TRBV7-9 | . | . | CASSLEWVGYGYTF | TGTGCCAGCAGCTTAGAGTGGGTTGGCTATGGCTACACCTTC
TRBJ2-6 | TRBV19 | TRBD1 | . | CASSPFLGQGLSGANVLTF | TGTGCCAGTAGCCCCTTTCTGGGACAGGGGCTGTCTGGGGCCAACGTCCTGACTTTC